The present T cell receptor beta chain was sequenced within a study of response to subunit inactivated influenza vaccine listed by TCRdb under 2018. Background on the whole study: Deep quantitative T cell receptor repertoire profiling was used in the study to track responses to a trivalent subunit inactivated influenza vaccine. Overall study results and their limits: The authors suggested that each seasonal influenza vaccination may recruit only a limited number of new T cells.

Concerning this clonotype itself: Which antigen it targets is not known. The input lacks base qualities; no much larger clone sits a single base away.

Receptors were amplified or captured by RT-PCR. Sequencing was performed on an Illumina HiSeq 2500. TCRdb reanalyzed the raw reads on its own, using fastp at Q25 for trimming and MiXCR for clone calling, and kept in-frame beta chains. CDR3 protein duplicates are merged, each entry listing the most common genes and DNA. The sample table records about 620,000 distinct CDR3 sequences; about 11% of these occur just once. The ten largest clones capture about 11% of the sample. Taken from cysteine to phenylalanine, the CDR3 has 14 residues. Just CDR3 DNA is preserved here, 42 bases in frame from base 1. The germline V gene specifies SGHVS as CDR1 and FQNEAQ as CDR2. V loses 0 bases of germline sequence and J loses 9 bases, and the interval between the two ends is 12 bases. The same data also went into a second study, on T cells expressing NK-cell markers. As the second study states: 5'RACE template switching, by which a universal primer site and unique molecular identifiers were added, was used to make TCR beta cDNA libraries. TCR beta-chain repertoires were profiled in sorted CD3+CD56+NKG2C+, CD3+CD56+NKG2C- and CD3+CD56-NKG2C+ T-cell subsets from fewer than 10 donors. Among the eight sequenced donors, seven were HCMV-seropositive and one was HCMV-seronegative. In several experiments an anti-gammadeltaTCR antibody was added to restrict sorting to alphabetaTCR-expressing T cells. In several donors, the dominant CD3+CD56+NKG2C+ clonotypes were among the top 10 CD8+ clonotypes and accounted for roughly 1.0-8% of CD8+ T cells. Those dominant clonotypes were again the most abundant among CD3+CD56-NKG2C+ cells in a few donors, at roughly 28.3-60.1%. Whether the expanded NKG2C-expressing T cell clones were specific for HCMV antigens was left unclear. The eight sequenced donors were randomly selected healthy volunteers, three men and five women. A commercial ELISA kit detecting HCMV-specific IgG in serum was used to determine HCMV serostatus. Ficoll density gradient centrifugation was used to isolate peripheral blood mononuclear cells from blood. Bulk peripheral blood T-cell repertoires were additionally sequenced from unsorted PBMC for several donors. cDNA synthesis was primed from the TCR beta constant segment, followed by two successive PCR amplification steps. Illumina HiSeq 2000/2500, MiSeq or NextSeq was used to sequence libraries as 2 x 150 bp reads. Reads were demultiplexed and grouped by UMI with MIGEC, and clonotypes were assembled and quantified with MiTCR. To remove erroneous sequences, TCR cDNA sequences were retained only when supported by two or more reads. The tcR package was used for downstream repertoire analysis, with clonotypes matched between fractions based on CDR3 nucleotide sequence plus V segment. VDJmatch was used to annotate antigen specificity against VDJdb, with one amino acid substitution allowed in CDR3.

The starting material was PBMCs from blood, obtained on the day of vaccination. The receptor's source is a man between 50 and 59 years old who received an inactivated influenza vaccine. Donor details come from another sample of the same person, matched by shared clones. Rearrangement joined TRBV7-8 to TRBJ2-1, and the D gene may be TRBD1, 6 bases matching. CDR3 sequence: CASSLARQGSEQFF. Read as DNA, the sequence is TGTGCCAGCAGCTTAGCGCGCCAGGGGAGTGAGCAGTTCTTC.